The 16 T cell receptor beta chains in this list originate from one sample, sequenced in a study of blood T cell repertoires in COVID-19. Generated by immunoSEQ multiplex PCR, the TCRdb table keeps only in-frame clones and is missing some. This sample has around 70,000 clones; roughly 84% occur once, and the top ten carry around 30%. Sequencing was carried out using peripheral blood. The receptors originated from a woman aged 80 or older with active or convalescent COVID-19.

In nucleotides, the CDR3 is TGTGCCAGCAGTATAGCGGGGGGCATCTCCTACGAGCAGTACTTC. This gives the protein CASSIAGGISYEQYF. The V and J genes are TRBV6-2 or TRBV6-3 and TRBJ2-7; 10 positions match TRBD2. Per the germline V gene, CDR1 is MNHEY and CDR2 is SVGEGT. The trim removed 5 bases at V and 0 bases at J, leaving 4 bases unmatched. The CDR3 totals 15 residues.

The genes are TRBV5-1 and TRBJ2-2, with 10 bases lining up with TRBD2. J gave up 9 bases and V 1 base, and 9 bases lay outside the gene matches. This CDR3 spans 16 amino acids. Looked up from germline, CDR1 is SGHRS and CDR2 is YFSETQ. CDR3 nucleotides: TGCGCCAGCAGCTTGTGGGCTAGCGGGGGATCTAGGGAGCTGTTTTTT. The encoded protein is CASSLWASGGSRELFF.

This chain uses TRBV4-3 with TRBJ2-7; the match to TRBD2 covers 13 bases. The germline V gene has CDR1 LGHNA and CDR2 YSLEER. V lost 3 bases, J lost 0 bases, and 2 bases stayed unmatched. The CDR3 contains 16 residues. CDR3 amino acids: CASSQTSGGSSYEQYF. In DNA form, the CDR3 reads TGCGCCAGCAGCCAGACTAGCGGGGGGTCCTCCTACGAGCAGTACTTC.

This CDR3 reads CSVRQGGDQPQHF. The CDR3 DNA follows: TGCAGCGTTCGACAGGGGGGCGATCAGCCCCAGCATTTT. The chain has TRBV29-1 and TRBJ1-5; 9 positions match TRBD1. Losses at the gene ends were 5 bases for V and 5 bases for J; bases not matched to a gene: 4. The germline V gene has CDR1 SQVTM and CDR2 ANQGSEA. This CDR3 contains 13 residues.

The chain links TRBV5-1 to TRBJ1-5, with TRBD1 matching 7 bases. V was pared by 0 bases and J by 4 bases, with 1 base of the junction left unmatched. Germline V gene lookup returns CDR1 SGHRS and CDR2 YFSETQ. This CDR3 region has 14 residues. In nucleotides, the CDR3 is TGCGCCAGCAGCTTGGGGACAGGTAATCAGCCCCAGCATTTT. As protein: CASSLGTGNQPQHF.

The CDR3 DNA follows: TGTGCCAGCAGCCCCGGACAGGGAATGGGTCAGCCCCAGCATTTT. As protein: CASSPGQGMGQPQHF. The chain couples TRBV5-8 to TRBJ1-5; 8 nucleotides match TRBD1. Germline assignment: CDR1 SGHTS and CDR2 YDEGEE. The CDR3 runs to 15 residues. V dropped 4 bases and J dropped 6; count of bases not matched to a gene: 9.

The rearrangement joins TRBV19 to TRBJ1-4; perhaps TRBD1 as D (5 bases). This CDR3 has 15 residues. The germline gives CDR1 LNHDA, CDR2 SQIVND (reference sequence). V lost 11 bases and J lost 4, with 20 bases in between. CDR3: CASSGGESLNEKLFF. The CDR3 bases are TGTGCCTCCTCGGGGGGGGAGAGTCTTAATGAAAAACTGTTTTTT. The variable domain in full, completed from reference TRBV19 and TRBJ1-4, reads DGGITQSPKYLFRKEGQNVTLSCEQNLNHDAMYWYRQDPGQGLRLIYYSQIVNDFQKGDIAEGYSVSREKKESFPLTVTSAQKNPTAFYLCASSGGESLNEKLFFGSGTQLSVL.

The chain employs TRBV6-1 and TRBJ1-6; no clear D gene. V was clipped by 4 bases and J by 0 bases, with 13 bases between them. The CDR3 contains 17 residues. Per the germline V gene, CDR1 is MNHNS and CDR2 is SASEGT. The CDR3 nucleotides are TGTGCCAGCAGTGTAACACATTCAAGCTCCTATAATTCACCCCTCCACTTT. Translating gives CASSVTHSSSYNSPLHF.

The chain recombines TRBV20-1 with TRBJ1-1; D is uncertain. The CDR3 length is 11 residues. Germline V gene sequence: CDR1 DFQATT, CDR2 SNEGSKA (reference sequence). Trimming stripped 6 bases from V and 6 bases from J, with 11 bases between. The CDR3 loop is CSARRAAEAFF. The DNA of the CDR3 is TGCAGTGCCAGGAGGGCGGCTGAAGCTTTCTTT.

The gene calls are TRBV19 and TRBJ1-6; 10 positions match TRBD1. J lost 6 bases, V lost 5 bases, and 10 bases had no gene match. The CDR3 runs to 17 residues. CDR1 is LNHDA and CDR2 is SQIVND in the germline V gene (reference sequence). In nucleotides, the CDR3 is TGTGCCAGTAGTCCGGCCGGGACAGGGGCTATTAATTCACCCCTCCACTTT. Translating it yields CASSPAGTGAINSPLHF.

Only one count was recorded for this clone. V and J are TRBV24-1 and TRBJ1-1, with 12 bases identical to TRBD1. CDR1 and CDR2 from the germline V gene are KGHDR and SFDVKD. With V trimmed by 8 bases and J by 7 bases, 22 bases remained unmatched. There are 19 residues in the CDR3. The CDR3 nucleotides are TGTGCCACCATCCGGGACAGGGGGCTTAAGGGGCGATCGGGGAATGAAGCTTTCTTT. As protein: CATIRDRGLKGRSGNEAFF.

This chain links TRBV30 with TRBJ1-2, with TRBD1 matching 8 bases. This CDR3 spans 12 amino acids. V shed 4 bases and J 7 bases; nucleotides not matched to a gene: 5. Germline CDR1 is GTSNPN and CDR2 is SVGIG (reference sequence). CDR3 nucleotides: TGTGCCTGGACTACAGGGGGAGGTGGCTACACCTTC. Residues: CAWTTGGGGYTF.

The J gene is TRBJ1-3, the V gene TRBV4-3; D gene uncertain. Germline assignment: CDR1 LGHNA and CDR2 YSLEER. Trimming cost V 0 bases and J 0 bases, with 9 bases left between them. The CDR3 length is 16 residues. CDR3 region: CASSQDGSSSGNTIYF. CDR3 coding DNA: TGCGCCAGCAGCCAAGATGGTTCGAGCTCTGGAAACACCATATATTTT.

This clone was detected a few times. The V call is TRBV3-1 (or the pseudogene TRBV3-2), the J call TRBJ1-2, with 7 bases fitting TRBD1. V lost 4 bases, J lost 7 bases, and 12 bases stayed unmatched. The CDR3 is 15 residues long. CDR1 is LGHDT and CDR2 is YNNKEL in the germline V gene (reference sequence). The DNA of the CDR3 is TGTGCCAGCAGCCGCGGGACAGACTTCCTGGCTGGCTACACCTTC. Translation gives CASSRGTDFLAGYTF.

The rearrangement uses TRBV5-1 and TRBJ2-1; the D gene is possibly TRBD1 (6 bases). V lost 0 bases and J 3 bases, leaving 10 bases between the germline ends. Germline V CDR1 and CDR2: SGHRS, YFSETQ. CDR3 length: 15 amino acids. In nucleotides, the CDR3 is TGCGCCAGCAGCTTGGAGGCAGGGGACTACAATGAGCAGTTCTTC. As protein: CASSLEAGDYNEQFF.

This chain joins TRBV11-2 and TRBJ1-5; possibly TRBD1 for D (5 bases). This CDR3 has 16 amino acids. Trimming shortened V by 5 bases and J by 2 bases, and 16 bases separated the two germline ends. Germline loops: CDR1 SGHAT, CDR2 FQNNGV. The CDR3 reads CASSPYRINCNQPQHF. The CDR3, as DNA: TGTGCCAGCAGCCCATACAGGATTAACTGCAATCAGCCCCAGCATTTT.